The following is a TCR beta chain sequence with its context. This record belongs to a study of blood T cell repertoires in COVID-19. Using immunoSEQ multiplex PCR, the repertoire was profiled, and TCRdb retains in-frame clones only, with some absent. The sample lists about 270,000 clones; around nine tenths were seen once. The origin of this receptor is a man aged 40-50 years with active or convalescent COVID-19. The sequenced sample was peripheral blood.

The CDR3: CASSPINRGPHQPQHF. As DNA, the CDR3 is TGTGCCAGCTCACCAATTAACAGGGGTCCCCATCAGCCCCAGCATTTT. V and J are TRBV18 and TRBJ1-5; 7 bases align to TRBD1. Trimming took 2 bases from V and 5 from J; bases not matched to a gene: 9. Germline V gene sequence: CDR1 KGHSH, CDR2 LQKENI. This CDR3 has 16 residues. Looking up the rest from reference TRBV18 and TRBJ1-5 gives the full variable domain: NAGVMQNPRHLVRRRGQEARLRCSPMKGHSHVYWYRQLPEEGLKFMVYLQKENIIDESGMPKERFSAEFPKEGPSILRIQQVVRGDSAAYFCASSPINRGPHQPQHFGDGTRLSIL.